What follows are 27 T cell receptor beta chains derived from one specimen sequenced in a study of blood T cell repertoires in COVID-19. Clones were read by immunoSEQ multiplex PCR, and TCRdb kept only the in-frame ones, dropping some. The sample carries 65,000 to 75,000 clones, roughly 90% recorded once. The sequencing input was peripheral blood. These receptors came from a man in his fifties or sixties with acute or convalescent COVID-19.

J is TRBJ2-7 and V is TRBV28, with 8 bases fitting TRBD2. The CDR3 is 15 amino acids. Germline CDR1 and CDR2: MDHEN and SYDVKM. V lost 5 bases, J lost 4 bases, and 10 bases stayed unmatched. The CDR3 is CASSTFTSGSYEQYF. The CDR3 DNA is TGTGCCAGCAGTACCTTCACTAGCGGCAGTTACGAGCAGTACTTC.

The chain has TRBV7-2 and TRBJ2-1; 11 positions match TRBD1. CDR3 length: 16 amino acids. V was clipped by 5 bases and J by 7 bases; unmatched bases: 10. Germline loops: CDR1 SGHTA, CDR2 FQGNSA. The CDR3 DNA follows: TGTGCCAGCAGCGCTCAACCGGGACAGGGGGGAAATGAGCAGTTCTTC. Amino acid sequence: CASSAQPGQGGNEQFF.

The chain recombines TRBV19 with TRBJ1-5, with a tentative D call TRBD1 (6 bases). Germline CDR1 reads LNHDA; CDR2 reads SQIVND (reference sequence). The CDR3 consists of 16 residues. Deletions cut 0 bases from V and 9 bases from J, with 18 bases between. In nucleotides, the CDR3 is TGTGCCAGTAGTATAGACGTTCGGTCAGGGGTCGGGCCCCAGCATTTT. It specifies CASSIDVRSGVGPQHF.

This clone was seen once. J is TRBJ2-3 and V is TRBV18; 8 bases align to TRBD1. The CDR3 has 15 residues. J gave up 8 bases and V 6 bases, and 13 bases lay outside the gene matches. CDR1 KGHSH and CDR2 LQKENI come from the germline V gene. DNA of the CDR3: TGTGCCAGCTCCCAAGGCGAGATCGGACAGGGTACGCAGTATTTT. This sequence encodes CASSQGEIGQGTQYF.

This chain connects TRBV6-5 to TRBJ2-7, with a tentative D call TRBD1 (6 bases). Trimming shortened V by 4 bases and J by 7 bases, and 14 bases separated the two germline ends. The CDR3 consists of 13 residues. Germline V gene sequence: CDR1 MNHEY, CDR2 SVGAGI. The CDR3 nucleotides read TGTGCCAGCAGTTCAGGGGATCTTCCTGAGCAGTACTTC. Translation: CASSSGDLPEQYF.

The gene calls are TRBV28 and TRBJ1-6; D uncertain. This CDR3 region has 12 residues. Germline CDR1 and CDR2: MDHEN and SYDVKM. V gave up 3 bases and J gave up 10 bases, with 7 bases separating them. The CDR3, as DNA: TGTGCCAGCAGTTTGCTAGACTCACCCCTCCACTTT. Amino acids: CASSLLDSPLHF. The variable domain in full, completed from reference TRBV28 and TRBJ1-6, reads DVKVTQSSRYLVKRTGEKVFLECVQDMDHENMFWYRQDPGLGLRLIYFSYDVKMKEKGDIPEGYSVSREKKERFSLILESASTNQTSMYLCASSLLDSPLHFGNGTRLTVT.

V is TRBV9 and J is TRBJ2-1; 9 bases line up with TRBD2. In germline, CDR1 is SGDLS, CDR2 YYNGEE. The length of the CDR3 is 15 residues. V shed 0 bases, J shed 7 bases, and the junction held 5 bases outside the gene matches. The CDR3 nucleotides are TGTGCCAGCAGCGTAGCAGCGGGAGGCGGGAATGAGCAGTTCTTC. Translated, it gives CASSVAAGGGNEQFF.

V is TRBV30 and J is TRBJ2-7, with D uncertain. CDR1 GTSNPN and CDR2 SVGIG come from the germline V gene (reference sequence). The CDR3 sequence is 11 residues long. The V gene lost 3 bases and the J gene lost 4 bases, with 7 bases spanning the gap. The CDR3 region has the DNA TGTGCCTGGAGGGGCTATTACGAGCAGTACTTC. As protein: CAWRGYYEQYF.

This clone was seen a single time. The chain carries TRBV27 and TRBJ2-1; 7 positions agree with TRBD2. Per germline, CDR1 MNHEY and CDR2 SMNVEV (reference sequence). The CDR3 runs 16 residues. With 2 bases clipped from V and 3 bases from J, the junction kept 7 bases outside the gene matches. In DNA form, the CDR3 reads TGTGCCAGCAGTTTAAAACGTCCTAGCGGCTACAATGAGCAGTTCTTC. Translating it yields CASSLKRPSGYNEQFF.

V and J are TRBV7-9 and TRBJ2-7; D call uncertain. Germline CDR1 is SEHNR and CDR2 is FQNEAQ (reference sequence). Trimming pared 1 base from V and 0 bases from J, leaving 13 bases between. The CDR3 runs to 16 residues. The CDR3 spells CASSLGAAVSSYEQYF. CDR3 nucleotide sequence: TGTGCCAGCAGCTTAGGGGCAGCTGTTAGCTCCTACGAGCAGTACTTC.

The chain combines TRBV4-2 with TRBJ2-7, with 12 bases aligning to TRBD1. V was pared by 5 bases and J by 6 bases, with 8 bases of the junction left unmatched. CDR1 LGHNA and CDR2 YNFKEQ come from the germline V gene. CDR3 size: 15 residues. CDR3 protein: CASSDGTGGEAEQYF. The CDR3, as DNA: TGTGCCAGCAGCGACGGGACAGGGGGCGAGGCCGAGCAGTACTTC.

The gene calls are TRBV29-1 and TRBJ1-2; perhaps TRBD1 as D (6 bases). CDR1 is SQVTM, CDR2 ANQGSEA, per germline. V lost 0 bases, J lost 8 bases, and 16 bases lay in between. The CDR3 extends over 14 amino acids. The CDR3 DNA sequence: TGCAGCGTTGAAGAGGTGGGGGCTCGTAGGGGCTACACCTTC. Amino acid sequence: CSVEEVGARRGYTF.

The chain carries TRBV7-2 and TRBJ2-7; no clear D. Looked up from germline, CDR1 is SGHTA and CDR2 is FQGNSA. This CDR3 has 13 amino acids. V shed 0 bases and J shed 2 bases, with 5 bases lying between them. CDR3 in amino acids: CASSLANTYEQYF. The DNA for the CDR3 is TGTGCCAGCAGCTTAGCGAACACCTACGAGCAGTACTTC.

This chain connects TRBV30 to TRBJ1-3, with a tentative D call TRBD1 (5 bases). The V gene lost 0 bases and the J gene lost 0 bases, with 9 bases spanning the gap. The germline V gene has CDR1 GTSNPN and CDR2 SVGIG (reference sequence). This CDR3 is built from 15 residues. The CDR3 sequence: CAWSVGDYSGNTIYF. Written as DNA, the CDR3 is TGTGCCTGGAGTGTAGGGGACTACTCTGGAAACACCATATATTTT.

The rearrangement uses TRBV7-9 and TRBJ1-2; TRBD1 agrees at 7 bases. V was clipped by 5 bases and J by 4 bases; unmatched bases: 7. CDR1 and CDR2 from the germline V gene are SEHNR and FQNEAQ (reference sequence). The CDR3 spans 14 residues. CDR3 sequence (DNA): TGTGCCAGCAGCGTACTAGACAGGGCCTATGGCTACACCTTC. This translates into CASSVLDRAYGYTF.

In nucleotides, the CDR3 is TGTGCCAGCAGCGGAGGACTAGCGGGAGGATGGGAGCAGTTCTTC. It yields the protein CASSGGLAGGWEQFF. The V gene is TRBV28, the J gene TRBJ2-1; TRBD2 matches 14 bases. The CDR3 consists of 15 residues. CDR1 is MDHEN, CDR2 SYDVKM, per germline. The V gene end was trimmed by 6 bases and the J gene end by 10 bases; junction bases not matched to a gene: 8.

This clone was found once. V usage is TRBV10-3 and J usage is TRBJ1-1; D gene uncertain. This CDR3 is 12 amino acids long. Per the germline V gene, CDR1 is ENHRY and CDR2 is SYGVKD. V was trimmed by 8 bases and J by 7 bases, leaving 14 bases between them. CDR3 sequence: CAIGLGEGEAFF. The CDR3 DNA is TGTGCCATCGGCCTCGGGGAGGGTGAAGCTTTCTTT.

This chain connects TRBV12-5 to TRBJ2-4; 9 nucleotides match TRBD1. The CDR3 spans 18 residues. The V and J ends lost 5 bases and 3 bases, in that order; junction bases with no gene match: 14. Germline CDR1 reads LGHNT; CDR2 reads FRNRAP. CDR3 in DNA: TGTGCTAGTGGTGACGCCCCCGACAGGGGGAGGGTCAAAAACATTCAGTACTTC. It specifies CASGDAPDRGRVKNIQYF.

This rearrangement joins TRBV10-3 to TRBJ1-4; the match to TRBD1 covers 7 bases. The trim removed 2 bases at V and 8 bases at J, leaving 8 bases unmatched. Per germline, CDR1 ENHRY and CDR2 SYGVKD. The CDR3 contains 15 residues. The CDR3, as DNA: TGTGCCATCAGTGAGCCGGCAGGGGGTTACGAAAAACTGTTTTTT. Protein: CAISEPAGGYEKLFF.

The V gene is TRBV5-6, the J gene TRBJ1-4; 9 bases fit TRBD1. CDR1 is SGHDT and CDR2 is YYEEEE in the germline V gene. V lost 2 bases to trimming and J lost 8 bases; unmatched junction nucleotides: 4. The CDR3 contains 14 residues. The CDR3 bases are TGTGCCAGCAGCTTCGGGACAGGGAACGAAAAACTGTTTTTT. It translates to CASSFGTGNEKLFF.

The V call is TRBV11-2, the J call TRBJ2-2; perhaps TRBD1 as D (6 bases). The CDR3 covers 15 residues. V lost 5 bases, J lost 0 bases, and 10 bases lay in between. Germline CDR1 SGHAT, CDR2 FQNNGV. The DNA for the CDR3 is TGTGCCAGCAGCCCAGGGGCGACGAACACCGGGGAGCTGTTTTTT. Translating gives CASSPGATNTGELFF.

The V gene is TRBV28, the J gene TRBJ2-1, with a weak D call TRBD2 (7 bases). V was shortened by 3 bases and J by 4 bases, with 22 bases between the two germline ends. From germline, CDR1 is MDHEN and CDR2 SYDVKM. This CDR3 has 18 residues. The DNA of the CDR3 is TGTGCCAGCAGTTTGTGGCTGGGGGGGTGGACAGAGTACAATGAGCAGTTCTTC. This translates into CASSLWLGGWTEYNEQFF.

This rearrangement joins TRBV27 to TRBJ2-2, with TRBD2 as a possible D gene (6 bases). This CDR3 is 18 amino acids long. Trimming pared 0 bases from V and 0 bases from J, leaving 14 bases between. Looked up from germline, CDR1 is MNHEY and CDR2 is SMNVEV (reference sequence). The CDR3: CASSLSRARGPNTGELFF. In DNA, the CDR3 is TGTGCCAGCAGTTTATCCCGGGCGCGGGGCCCGAACACCGGGGAGCTGTTTTTT.

V usage is TRBV19 and J usage is TRBJ1-5; no reliable D call. The CDR3 sequence is 15 residues long. CDR1 and CDR2 from the germline V gene are LNHDA and SQIVND (reference sequence). Trimming left V 1 base short and J 1 base short, with 8 bases between. The CDR3 reads CASSIAGISNQPQHF. In nucleotides, the CDR3 is TGTGCCAGTAGTATAGCGGGGATAAGCAATCAGCCCCAGCATTTT. Full variable domain (outside the CDR3, taken from reference TRBV19 and TRBJ1-5): DGGITQSPKYLFRKEGQNVTLSCEQNLNHDAMYWYRQDPGQGLRLIYYSQIVNDFQKGDIAEGYSVSREKKESFPLTVTSAQKNPTAFYLCASSIAGISNQPQHFGDGTRLSIL.

This chain uses TRBV3-1 (or the pseudogene TRBV3-2) with TRBJ1-2, with a weak D call TRBD1 (5 bases). The CDR3 totals 16 residues. Germline V lookup: CDR1 LGHDT, CDR2 YNNKEL (reference sequence). V dropped 2 bases and J dropped 6 bases, with 19 bases sitting between them. The CDR3 coding sequence is TGTGCCAGCAGCCAATACTCGACAGCCGGGTTGAATGGCTACACCTTC. Translated, it gives CASSQYSTAGLNGYTF.

This chain uses TRBV18 with TRBJ2-5, with TRBD1 matching over 8 bases. J was trimmed by 2 bases and V by 6 bases; bases with no gene match: 11. The germline gives CDR1 KGHSH, CDR2 LQKENI. This CDR3 contains 16 residues. The CDR3 sequence is CASSRNAGTGQETQYF. In DNA, the CDR3 is TGTGCCAGCTCTCGCAACGCGGGGACAGGACAAGAGACCCAGTACTTC.

The chain recombines TRBV11-2 with TRBJ2-7; 7 bases agree with TRBD1. J gave up 3 bases and V 3 bases, and 8 bases lay outside the gene matches. The CDR3 contains 15 residues. Germline CDR1 reads SGHAT; CDR2 reads FQNNGV. This CDR3 reads CASSFADRPFYEQYF. The CDR3 nucleotides are TGTGCCAGCAGCTTCGCGGACAGGCCCTTCTACGAGCAGTACTTC.